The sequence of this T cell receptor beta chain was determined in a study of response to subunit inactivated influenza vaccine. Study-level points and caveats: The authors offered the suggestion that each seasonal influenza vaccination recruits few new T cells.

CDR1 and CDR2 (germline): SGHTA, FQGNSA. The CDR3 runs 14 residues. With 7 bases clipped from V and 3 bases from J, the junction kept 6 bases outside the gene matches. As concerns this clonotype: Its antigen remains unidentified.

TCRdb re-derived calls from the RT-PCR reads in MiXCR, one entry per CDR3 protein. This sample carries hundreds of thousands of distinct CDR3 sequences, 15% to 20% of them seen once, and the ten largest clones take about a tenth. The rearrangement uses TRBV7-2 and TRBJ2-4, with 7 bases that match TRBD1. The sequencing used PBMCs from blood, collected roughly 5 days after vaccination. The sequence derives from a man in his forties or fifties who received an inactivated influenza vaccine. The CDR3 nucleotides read TGTGCCAGCAAGCCGGGACAGAACAAAAACATTCAGTACTTC. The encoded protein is CASKPGQNKNIQYF.